This T cell receptor beta chain was documented in a study of control samples from healthy donors and cancer patients. Method: immunoSEQ multiplex PCR; TCRdb's copy keeps in-frame clones and lacks some. The data hold more than 95,000 clones, with 80% to 90% observed a single time. The CDR3 length is 15 residues. The germline gives CDR1 KGHSH, CDR2 LQKENI. V lost 0 bases and J 2 bases, leaving 11 bases between the germline ends. The TCR originated in a woman aged 50 to 65 with colorectal cancer. The rearrangement uses TRBV18 and TRBJ2-7, with D perhaps matching TRBD2 (5 bases). Sequenced material: PBMCs. CDR3 in DNA: TGTGCCAGCTCACCACCTACGAGGGCGCCCTACGAGCAGTACTTC. Its translation is CASSPPTRAPYEQYF.